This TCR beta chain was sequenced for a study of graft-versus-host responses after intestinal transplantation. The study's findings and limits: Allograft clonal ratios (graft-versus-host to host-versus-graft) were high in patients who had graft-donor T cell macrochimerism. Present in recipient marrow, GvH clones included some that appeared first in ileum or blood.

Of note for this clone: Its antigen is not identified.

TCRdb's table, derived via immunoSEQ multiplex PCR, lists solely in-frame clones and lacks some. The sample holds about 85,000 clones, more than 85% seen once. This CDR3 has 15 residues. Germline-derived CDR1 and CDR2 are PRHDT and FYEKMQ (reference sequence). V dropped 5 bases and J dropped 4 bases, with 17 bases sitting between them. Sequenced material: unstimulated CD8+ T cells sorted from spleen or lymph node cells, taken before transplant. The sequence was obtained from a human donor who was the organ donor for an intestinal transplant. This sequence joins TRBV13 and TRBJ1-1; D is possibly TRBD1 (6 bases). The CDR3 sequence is CASSQDRLVFTEAFF. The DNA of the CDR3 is TGTGCCAGCAGCCAAGACAGGTTGGTTTTCACTGAAGCTTTCTTT.